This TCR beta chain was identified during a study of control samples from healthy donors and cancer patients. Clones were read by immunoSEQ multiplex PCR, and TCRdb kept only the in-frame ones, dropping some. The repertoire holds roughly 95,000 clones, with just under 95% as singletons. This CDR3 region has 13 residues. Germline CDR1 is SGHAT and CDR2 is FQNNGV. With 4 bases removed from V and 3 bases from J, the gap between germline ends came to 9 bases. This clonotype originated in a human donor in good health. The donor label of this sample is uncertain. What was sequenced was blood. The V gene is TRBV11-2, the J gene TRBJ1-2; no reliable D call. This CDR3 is CASSWQLDYGYTF. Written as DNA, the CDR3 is TGTGCCAGCAGCTGGCAGTTAGACTATGGCTACACCTTC.